This TCR beta chain originates from a study of beta chain features in type 1 diabetes. All of the isolated RNA was reverse transcribed, so expressed TCRB transcripts were sequenced. There were around 3.5 million reads on average in the naive, central memory and regulatory T cell samples. The data were produced by immunoSEQ multiplex PCR, yet TCRdb's version contains in-frame clones alone and is incomplete. The top ten clones hold almost 0.065% of a sample with around 430,000 clones, approximately 30% of them seen once. The CDR3 consists of 11 residues. Germline loops: CDR1 SGHTA, CDR2 FQGNSA. V lost 4 bases and J lost 7, with 5 bases in between. A remark on this clone: Antigen: not known.

Study-wide findings and caveats: When Type 1 diabetes patients were examined, their TCRB CDR3s proved moderately but significantly shorter in all four CD4+ subsets. VDJ junctions from type 1 diabetes patients carried fewer insertions and larger deletions.

This TCR derives from a man between 18 and 35 years old in good health. The chain uses TRBV7-2 and TRBJ2-1; D remains unclear. Sequenced sample: naive CD4+ T cells from blood. This CDR3 is CASSSSNEQFF. The CDR3 DNA reads as TGTGCCAGCAGCTCAAGTAATGAGCAGTTCTTC.